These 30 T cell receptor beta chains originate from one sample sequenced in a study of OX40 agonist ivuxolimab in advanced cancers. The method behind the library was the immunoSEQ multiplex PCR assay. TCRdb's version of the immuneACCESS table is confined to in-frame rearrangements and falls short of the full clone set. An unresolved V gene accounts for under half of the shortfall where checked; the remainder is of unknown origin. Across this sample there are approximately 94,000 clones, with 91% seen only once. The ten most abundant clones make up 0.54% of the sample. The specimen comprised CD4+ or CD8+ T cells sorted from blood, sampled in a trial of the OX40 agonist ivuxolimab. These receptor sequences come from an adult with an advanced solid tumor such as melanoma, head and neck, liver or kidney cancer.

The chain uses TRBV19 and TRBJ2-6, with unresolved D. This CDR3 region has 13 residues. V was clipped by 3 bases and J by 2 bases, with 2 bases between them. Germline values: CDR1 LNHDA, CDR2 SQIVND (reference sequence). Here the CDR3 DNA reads TGTGCCAGTAGTATTACTGGGGCCAACGTCCTGACTTTC. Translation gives CASSITGANVLTF.

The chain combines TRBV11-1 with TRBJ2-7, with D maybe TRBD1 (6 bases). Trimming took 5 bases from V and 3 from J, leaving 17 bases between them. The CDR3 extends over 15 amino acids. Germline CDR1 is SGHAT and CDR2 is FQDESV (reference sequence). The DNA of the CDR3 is TGTGCCAGCAGCACCCTCAACAGGGATATCTACGAGCAGTACTTC. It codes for CASSTLNRDIYEQYF.

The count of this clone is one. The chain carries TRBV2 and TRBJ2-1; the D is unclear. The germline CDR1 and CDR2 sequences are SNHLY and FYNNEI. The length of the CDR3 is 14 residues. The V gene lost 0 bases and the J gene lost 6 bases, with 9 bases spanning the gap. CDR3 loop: CASSEAPDGNEQFF. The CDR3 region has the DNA TGTGCCAGCAGTGAAGCTCCTGATGGCAATGAGCAGTTCTTC. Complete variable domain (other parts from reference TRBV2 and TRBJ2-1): EPEVTQTPSHQVTQMGQEVILRCVPISNHLYFYWYRQILGQKVEFLVSFYNNEISEKSEIFDDQFSVERPDGSNFTLKIRSTKLEDSAMYFCASSEAPDGNEQFFGPGTRLTVL.

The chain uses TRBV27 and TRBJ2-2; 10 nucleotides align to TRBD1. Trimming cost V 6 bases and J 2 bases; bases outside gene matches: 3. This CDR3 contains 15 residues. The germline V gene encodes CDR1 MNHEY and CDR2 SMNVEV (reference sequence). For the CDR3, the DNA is TGTGCCAGCAGCCGGGACAGGGGAAACACCGGGGAGCTGTTTTTT. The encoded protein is CASSRDRGNTGELFF.

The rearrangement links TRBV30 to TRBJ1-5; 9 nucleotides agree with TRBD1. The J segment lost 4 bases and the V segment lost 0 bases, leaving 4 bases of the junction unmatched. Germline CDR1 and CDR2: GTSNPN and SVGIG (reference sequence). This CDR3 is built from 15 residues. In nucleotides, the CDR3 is TGTGCCTGGAGTGTAGGGACAGGGCGTAATCAGCCCCAGCATTTT. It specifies CAWSVGTGRNQPQHF. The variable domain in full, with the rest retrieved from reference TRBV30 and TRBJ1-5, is SQTIHQWPATLVQPVGSPLSLECTVEGTSNPNLYWYRQAAGRGLQLLFYSVGIGQISSEVPQNLSASRPQDRQFILSSKKLLLSDSGFYLCAWSVGTGRNQPQHFGDGTRLSIL.

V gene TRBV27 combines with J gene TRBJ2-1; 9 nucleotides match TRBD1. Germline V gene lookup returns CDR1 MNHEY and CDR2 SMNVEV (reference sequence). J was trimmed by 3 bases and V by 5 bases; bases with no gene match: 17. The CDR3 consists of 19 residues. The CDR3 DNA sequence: TGTGCCAGCAGTGGCACCGGGACAGGGACCCTCTATGGCTACAATGAGCAGTTCTTC. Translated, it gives CASSGTGTGTLYGYNEQFF.

The CDR3 DNA reads as TGTGCCAGCCACTCGGGACACCAGTTCGATACGCAGTATTTT. It translates to CASHSGHQFDTQYF. The gene calls are TRBV28 and TRBJ2-3, with D perhaps matching TRBD1 (6 bases). Germline V gene sequence: CDR1 MDHEN, CDR2 SYDVKM. V dropped 8 bases and J dropped 6 bases, with 18 bases sitting between them. The CDR3 extends over 14 amino acids.

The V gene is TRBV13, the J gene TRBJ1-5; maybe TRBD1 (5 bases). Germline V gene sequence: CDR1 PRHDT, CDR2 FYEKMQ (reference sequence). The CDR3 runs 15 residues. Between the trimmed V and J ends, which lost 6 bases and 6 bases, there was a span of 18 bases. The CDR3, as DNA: TGTGCCAGCAGGGATGGCCAGGGTGTTACTCAGCCCCAGCATTTT. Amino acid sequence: CASRDGQGVTQPQHF.

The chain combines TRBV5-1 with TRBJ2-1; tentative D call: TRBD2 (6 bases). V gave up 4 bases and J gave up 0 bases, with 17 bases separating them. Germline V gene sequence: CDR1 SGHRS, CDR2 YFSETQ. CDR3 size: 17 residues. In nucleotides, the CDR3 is TGCGCCAGCAGCGCTGGGCGGGATACCCTCTCCTACAATGAGCAGTTCTTC. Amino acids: CASSAGRDTLSYNEQFF.

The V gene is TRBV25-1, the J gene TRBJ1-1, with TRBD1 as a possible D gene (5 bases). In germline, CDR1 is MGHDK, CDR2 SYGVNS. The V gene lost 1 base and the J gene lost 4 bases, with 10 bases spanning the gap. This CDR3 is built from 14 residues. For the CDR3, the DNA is TGTGCCAGCAGTGAATTGGGGGTAGGCACTGAAGCTTTCTTT. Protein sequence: CASSELGVGTEAFF.

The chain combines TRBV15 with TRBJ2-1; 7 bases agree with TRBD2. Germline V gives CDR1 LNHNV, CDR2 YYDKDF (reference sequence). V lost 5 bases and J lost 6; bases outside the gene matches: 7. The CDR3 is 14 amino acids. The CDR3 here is CATSWGGIINEQFF. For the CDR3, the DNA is TGTGCCACCAGCTGGGGAGGGATTATCAATGAGCAGTTCTTC.

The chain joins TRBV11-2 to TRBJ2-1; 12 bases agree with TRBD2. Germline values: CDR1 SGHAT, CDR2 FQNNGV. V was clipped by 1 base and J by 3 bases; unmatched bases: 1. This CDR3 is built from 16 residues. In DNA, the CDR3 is TGTGCCAGCAGCTTAGGGACTAGCGGGAACTACAATGAGCAGTTCTTC. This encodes CASSLGTSGNYNEQFF.

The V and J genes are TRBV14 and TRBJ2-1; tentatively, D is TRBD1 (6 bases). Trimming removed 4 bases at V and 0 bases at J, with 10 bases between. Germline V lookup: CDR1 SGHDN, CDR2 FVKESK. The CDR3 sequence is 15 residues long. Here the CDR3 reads CASSRGGSSYNEQFF. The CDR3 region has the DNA TGTGCCAGCAGCCGAGGGGGTTCCTCCTACAATGAGCAGTTCTTC.

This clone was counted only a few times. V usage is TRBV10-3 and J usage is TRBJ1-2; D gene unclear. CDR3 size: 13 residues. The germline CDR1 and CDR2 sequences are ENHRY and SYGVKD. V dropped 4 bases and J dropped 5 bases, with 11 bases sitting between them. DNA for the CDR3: TGTGCCATCAGTGGCCAGGTTAGATATGGCTACACCTTC. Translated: CAISGQVRYGYTF.

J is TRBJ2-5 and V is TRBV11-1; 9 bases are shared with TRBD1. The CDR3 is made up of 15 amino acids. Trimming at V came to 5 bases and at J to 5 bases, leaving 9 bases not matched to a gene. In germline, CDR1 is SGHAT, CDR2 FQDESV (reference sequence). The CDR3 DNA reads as TGTGCCAGCAGCCGCCGGGACAGGGAATGGGAGACCCAGTACTTC. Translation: CASSRRDREWETQYF.

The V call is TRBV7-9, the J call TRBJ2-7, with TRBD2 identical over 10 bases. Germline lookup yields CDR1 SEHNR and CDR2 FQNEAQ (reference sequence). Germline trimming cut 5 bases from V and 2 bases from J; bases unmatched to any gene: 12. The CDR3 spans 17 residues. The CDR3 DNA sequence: TGTGCCAGCAGCACTACGCATACTCTAGCGGGAGCCTACGAGCAGTACTTC. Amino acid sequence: CASSTTHTLAGAYEQYF.

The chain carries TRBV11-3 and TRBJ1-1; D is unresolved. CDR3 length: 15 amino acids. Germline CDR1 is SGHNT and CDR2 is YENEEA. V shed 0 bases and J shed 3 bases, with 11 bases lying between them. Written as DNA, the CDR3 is TGTGCCAGCAGCTTAGAGGGGAGCCGTTACACTGAAGCTTTCTTT. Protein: CASSLEGSRYTEAFF. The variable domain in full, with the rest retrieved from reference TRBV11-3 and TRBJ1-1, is EAGVVQSPRYKIIEKKQPVAFWCNPISGHNTLYWYLQNLGQGPELLIRYENEEAVDDSQLPKDRFSAERLKGVDSTLKIQPAELGDSAVYLCASSLEGSRYTEAFFGQGTRLTVV.

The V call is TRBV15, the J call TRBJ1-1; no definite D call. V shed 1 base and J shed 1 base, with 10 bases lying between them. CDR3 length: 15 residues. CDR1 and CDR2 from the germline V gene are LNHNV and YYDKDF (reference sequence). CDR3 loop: CATSRARFTNTEAFF. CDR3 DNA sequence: TGTGCCACCAGCAGAGCCAGGTTTACGAACACTGAAGCTTTCTTT. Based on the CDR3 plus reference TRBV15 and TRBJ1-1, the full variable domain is DAMVIQNPRYQVTQFGKPVTLSCSQTLNHNVMYWYQQKSSQAPKLLFHYYDKDFNNEADTPDNFQSRRPNTSFCFLDIRSPGLGDTAMYLCATSRARFTNTEAFFGQGTRLTVV.

The CDR3 DNA reads as TGCGCCAGCAGCCAAGATTTGGCAGGGGGTGAAACGCCGGAGCTGTTTTTT. Residues: CASSQDLAGGETPELFF. The chain recombines TRBV4-1 with TRBJ2-2; 7 bases agree with TRBD1. Trimming removed 0 bases from V and 10 bases from J; junction bases left unmatched: 14. This CDR3 contains 17 residues. Germline CDR1 reads MGHRA; CDR2 reads YSYEKL.

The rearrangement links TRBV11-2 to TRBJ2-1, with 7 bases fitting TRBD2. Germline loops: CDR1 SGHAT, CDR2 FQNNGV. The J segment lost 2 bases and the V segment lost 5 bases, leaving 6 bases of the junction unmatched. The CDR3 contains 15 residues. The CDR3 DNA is TGTGCCAGCAGCCGTGGGACTACCACCTACAATGAGCAGTTCTTC. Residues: CASSRGTTTYNEQFF.

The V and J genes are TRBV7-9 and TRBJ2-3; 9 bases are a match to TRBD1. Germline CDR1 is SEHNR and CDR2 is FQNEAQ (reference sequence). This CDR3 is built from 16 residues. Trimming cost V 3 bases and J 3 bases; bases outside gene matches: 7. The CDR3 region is CASSLGDRAGTDTQYF. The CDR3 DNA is TGTGCCAGCAGCTTGGGGGACAGGGCGGGAACAGATACGCAGTATTTT.

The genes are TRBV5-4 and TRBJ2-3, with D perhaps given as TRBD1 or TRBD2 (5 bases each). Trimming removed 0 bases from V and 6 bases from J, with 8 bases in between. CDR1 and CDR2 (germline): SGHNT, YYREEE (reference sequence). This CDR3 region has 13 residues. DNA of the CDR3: TGTGCCAGCAGCTTGGGGGGGTCCGATACGCAGTATTTT. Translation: CASSLGGSDTQYF.

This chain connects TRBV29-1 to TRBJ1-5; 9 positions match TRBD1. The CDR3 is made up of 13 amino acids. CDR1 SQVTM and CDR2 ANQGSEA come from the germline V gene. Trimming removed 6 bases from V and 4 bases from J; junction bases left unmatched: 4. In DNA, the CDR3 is TGCAGCGTCGTGACAGGGGGAAATCAGCCCCAGCATTTT. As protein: CSVVTGGNQPQHF.

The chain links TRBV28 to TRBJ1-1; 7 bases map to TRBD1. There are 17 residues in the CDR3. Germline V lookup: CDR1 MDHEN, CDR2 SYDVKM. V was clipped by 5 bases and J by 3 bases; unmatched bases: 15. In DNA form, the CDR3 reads TGTGCCAGCAGTCCCTCCCGACAGGGTAAGAGGTACACTGAAGCTTTCTTT. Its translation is CASSPSRQGKRYTEAFF.

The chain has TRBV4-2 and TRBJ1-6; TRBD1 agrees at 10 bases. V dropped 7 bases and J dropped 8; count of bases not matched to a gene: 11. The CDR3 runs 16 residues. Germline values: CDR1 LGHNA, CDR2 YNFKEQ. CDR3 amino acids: CASTTQDRGSHSPLHF. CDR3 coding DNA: TGTGCCAGCACGACCCAGGACAGGGGGTCACATTCACCCCTCCACTTT.

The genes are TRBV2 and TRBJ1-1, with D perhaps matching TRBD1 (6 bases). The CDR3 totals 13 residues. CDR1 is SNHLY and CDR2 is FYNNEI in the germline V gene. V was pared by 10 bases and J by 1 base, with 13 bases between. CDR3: CAIMTGPNTEAFF. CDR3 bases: TGTGCCATCATGACAGGACCGAACACTGAAGCTTTCTTT.

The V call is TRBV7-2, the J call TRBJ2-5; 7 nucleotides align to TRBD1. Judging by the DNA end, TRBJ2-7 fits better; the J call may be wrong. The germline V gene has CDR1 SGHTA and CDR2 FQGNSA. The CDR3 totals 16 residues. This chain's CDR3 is CASSYWPAGGLYEQYF. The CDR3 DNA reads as TGTGCCAGCAGCTACTGGCCCGCAGGGGGTCTCTACGAGCAGTACTTC.

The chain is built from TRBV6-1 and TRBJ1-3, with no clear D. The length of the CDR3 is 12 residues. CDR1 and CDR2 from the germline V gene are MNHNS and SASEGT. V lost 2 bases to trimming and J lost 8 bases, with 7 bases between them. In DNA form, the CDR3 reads TGTGCCAGCAGTGAACTCGGAGACACCATATATTTT. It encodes CASSELGDTIYF.

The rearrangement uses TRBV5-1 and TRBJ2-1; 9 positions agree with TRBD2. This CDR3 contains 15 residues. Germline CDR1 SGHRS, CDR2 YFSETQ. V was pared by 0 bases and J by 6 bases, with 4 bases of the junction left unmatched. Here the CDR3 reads CASSLVSGSFNEQFF. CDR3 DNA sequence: TGCGCCAGCAGCTTGGTTAGCGGGAGTTTCAATGAGCAGTTCTTC.

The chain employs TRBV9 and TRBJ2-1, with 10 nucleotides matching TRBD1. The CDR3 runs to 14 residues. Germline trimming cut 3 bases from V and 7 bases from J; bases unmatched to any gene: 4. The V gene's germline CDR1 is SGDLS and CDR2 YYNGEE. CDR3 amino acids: CASSARQGANEQFF. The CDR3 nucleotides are TGTGCCAGCAGCGCGCGACAGGGGGCGAATGAGCAGTTCTTC. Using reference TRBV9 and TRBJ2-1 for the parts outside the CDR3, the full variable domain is DSGVTQTPKHLITATGQRVTLRCSPRSGDLSVYWYQQSLDQGLQFLIQYYNGEERAKGNILERFSAQQFPDLHSELNLSSLELGDSALYFCASSARQGANEQFFGPGTRLTVL.